One T cell receptor (beta chain) is described in this entry. Peripheral blood came from all dose cohorts at three timepoints. Germline CDR1 reads SGHRS; CDR2 reads YFSETQ. The CDR3 sequence is 16 residues long. Trimming removed 4 bases at V and 3 bases at J, with 20 bases between. Measured with immunoSEQ multiplex PCR; TCRdb has only the in-frame clones, and not every one. The table includes some 63,000 clones, 85% to 95% detected once. This specimen belongs to a study of OX40 agonist ivuxolimab in advanced cancers. Study summary: Cancers in dose escalation were hepatocellular, melanoma, renal cell and head and neck. About 44% of patients had received prior checkpoint inhibitor therapy.

The chain has TRBV5-1 and TRBJ2-7; possible D gene TRBD2, 6 bases. Here the sequenced sample was CD4+ or CD8+ T cells sorted from blood, taken in a trial of the OX40 agonist ivuxolimab. The TCR sequence derives from an adult with an advanced solid tumor such as melanoma, head and neck, liver or kidney cancer. The CDR3, as DNA: TGCGCCAGCAGCGCCGACCTACTAGCTGGGAGCTACGAGCAGTACTTC. It translates to CASSADLLAGSYEQYF.